Listed below are T cell receptor beta chains from one sample, sequenced in a study of PD-1 blockade in classical Hodgkin lymphoma. Only in-frame clones appear in the TCRdb table, and some are missing; sequencing was by immunoSEQ multiplex PCR. The table records approximately 57,000 clones, 85% to 95% of them present only once. Here the sequenced sample was peripheral blood mononuclear cells (PBMCs), taken before the second cycle of nivolumab. These TCRs come from a human donor with classical Hodgkin lymphoma. Both conserved end residues are part of each CDR3. The D gene is left open where the match is weak. Some rows have no size entry. The others give once, few or many, or a class for an expanded clone.

cdr3_aa cdr3_nt j_call clone_size v_call d_call
CASSESDHQPQHF TGCGCCAGCAGTGAGTCGGATCATCAGCCCCAGCATTTT TRBJ1-5 NA TRBV10-1 NA
CASSQLPIRSGATGELFF TGTGCCAGCAGCCAACTACCCATCAGATCAGGGGCCACCGGGGAGCTGTTTTTT TRBJ2-2 NA TRBV4-2 NA
CASSYTTDYNSPLHF TGTGCCAGCAGCTACACGACAGATTATAATTCACCCCTCCACTTT TRBJ1-6 NA TRBV9 NA
CAISVLDQETQYF TGTGCCATCAGTGTCCTGGACCAAGAGACCCAGTACTTC TRBJ2-5 once TRBV10-3 NA
CASSPGTSPNEQFF TGTGCCAGCAGCCCAGGGACTAGCCCCAATGAGCAGTTCTTC TRBJ2-1 NA TRBV4-2 TRBD2
CASSLVGGSANEQFF TGTGCCAGCAGCTTAGTTGGCGGGAGTGCGAATGAGCAGTTCTTC TRBJ2-1 NA TRBV7-9 TRBD2
CSVEIGSEIYEQYF TGCAGCGTTGAAATAGGTAGCGAGATCTACGAGCAGTACTTC TRBJ2-7 NA TRBV29-1 NA
CASSFVGELFF TGTGCCAGCAGTTTCGTGGGGGAGCTGTTTTTT TRBJ2-2 once TRBV7-9 NA
CASSLEAGELFF TGTGCCAGCAGCTTAGAGGCCGGGGAGCTGTTTTTT TRBJ2-2 NA TRBV11-3 NA
CASSPGGGQLYEQYF TGTGCCAGCAGCCCAGGAGGGGGTCAGTTGTACGAGCAGTACTTC TRBJ2-7 NA TRBV13 NA
CASSQDPPGTYNEQFF TGCGCCAGCAGCCAAGATCCCCCAGGTACCTACAATGAGCAGTTCTTC TRBJ2-1 NA TRBV4-1 NA
CASSAWDTQETQYF TGTGCCAGCAGCGCCTGGGACACCCAAGAGACCCAGTACTTC TRBJ2-5 NA TRBV9 NA
CAICMGGDGNTIYF TGTGCCATTTGCATGGGGGGTGACGGAAACACCATATATTTT TRBJ1-3 NA TRBV2 NA
CASSYSRQGHEQYF TGTGCCAGCAGTTACTCACGACAGGGCCACGAGCAGTACTTC TRBJ2-7 NA TRBV6-6 TRBD1
CASRDRRSGVIYNEQFF TGTGCCAGTAGGGACAGACGTAGCGGGGTTATTTACAATGAGCAGTTCTTC TRBJ2-1 NA TRBV19 TRBD2
CAWSPGQGTYEQYF TGTGCCTGGAGCCCGGGACAGGGGACCTACGAGCAGTACTTC TRBJ2-7 NA TRBV30 TRBD1
CASSQGNSRSGNTIYF TGTGCCAGCAGCCAGGGCAACTCCCGCTCTGGAAACACCATATATTTT TRBJ1-3 NA TRBV14 NA
CASSLGQGQETQYF TGTGCCAGCAGCTTGGGACAGGGGCAAGAGACCCAGTACTTC TRBJ2-5 NA TRBV5-4 TRBD1
CASRHGDRGYGYTF TGTGCCAGCAGGCATGGGGACAGGGGCTATGGCTACACCTTC TRBJ1-2 NA TRBV2 TRBD1
CASGPSGGPGTGELFF TGTGCCAGCGGGCCTAGCGGGGGGCCCGGCACCGGGGAGCTGTTTTTT TRBJ2-2 NA TRBV11-2 TRBD2
CASSPQGTKANEQFF TGTGCCAGTAGTCCACAGGGGACTAAAGCCAATGAGCAGTTCTTC TRBJ2-1 NA TRBV19 NA
CAISVSGGKQPQHF TGTGCCATCAGTGTGTCGGGAGGGAAACAGCCCCAGCATTTT TRBJ1-5 few TRBV10-3 NA